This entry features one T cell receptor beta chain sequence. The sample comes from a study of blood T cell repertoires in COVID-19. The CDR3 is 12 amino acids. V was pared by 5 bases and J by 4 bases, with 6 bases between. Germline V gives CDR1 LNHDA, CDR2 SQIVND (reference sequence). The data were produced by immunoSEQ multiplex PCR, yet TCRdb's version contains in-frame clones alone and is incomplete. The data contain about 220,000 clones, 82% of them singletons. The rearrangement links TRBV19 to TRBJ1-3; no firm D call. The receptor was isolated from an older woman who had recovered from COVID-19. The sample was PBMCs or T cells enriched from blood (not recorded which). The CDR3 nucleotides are TGTGCCAGTAGTGCTAGGGGAAACACCATATATTTT. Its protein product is CASSARGNTIYF. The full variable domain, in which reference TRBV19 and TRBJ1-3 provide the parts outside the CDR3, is DGGITQSPKYLFRKEGQNVTLSCEQNLNHDAMYWYRQDPGQGLRLIYYSQIVNDFQKGDIAEGYSVSREKKESFPLTVTSAQKNPTAFYLCASSARGNTIYFGEGSWLTVV.